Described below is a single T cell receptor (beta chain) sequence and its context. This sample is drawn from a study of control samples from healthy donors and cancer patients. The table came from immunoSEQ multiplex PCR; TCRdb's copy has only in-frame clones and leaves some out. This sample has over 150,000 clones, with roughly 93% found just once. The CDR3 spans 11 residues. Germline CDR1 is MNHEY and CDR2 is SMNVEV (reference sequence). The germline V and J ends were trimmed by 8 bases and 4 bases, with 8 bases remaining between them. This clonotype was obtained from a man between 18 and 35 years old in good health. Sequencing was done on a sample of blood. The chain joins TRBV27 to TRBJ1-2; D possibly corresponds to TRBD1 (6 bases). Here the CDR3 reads CASGGRYGYTF. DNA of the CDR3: TGTGCCAGCGGGGGGCGCTATGGCTACACCTTC.